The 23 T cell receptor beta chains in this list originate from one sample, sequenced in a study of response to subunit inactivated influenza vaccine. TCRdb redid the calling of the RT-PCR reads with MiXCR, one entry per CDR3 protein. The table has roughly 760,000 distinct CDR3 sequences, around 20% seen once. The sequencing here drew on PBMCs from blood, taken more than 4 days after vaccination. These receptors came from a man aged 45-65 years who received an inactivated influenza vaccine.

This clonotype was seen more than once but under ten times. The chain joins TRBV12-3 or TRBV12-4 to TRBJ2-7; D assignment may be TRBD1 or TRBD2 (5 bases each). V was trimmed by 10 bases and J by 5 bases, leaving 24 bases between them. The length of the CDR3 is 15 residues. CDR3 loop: CATSSYRDRPHEQYF. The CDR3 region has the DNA TGTGCCACCAGCAGTTATAGGGACCGGCCCCACGAGCAGTACTTC.

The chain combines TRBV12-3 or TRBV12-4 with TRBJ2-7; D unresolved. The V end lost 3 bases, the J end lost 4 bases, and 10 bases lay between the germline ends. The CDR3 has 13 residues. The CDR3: CASSFRPTYEQYF. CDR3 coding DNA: TGTGCCAGCAGTTTCCGACCGACTTACGAGCAGTACTTC.

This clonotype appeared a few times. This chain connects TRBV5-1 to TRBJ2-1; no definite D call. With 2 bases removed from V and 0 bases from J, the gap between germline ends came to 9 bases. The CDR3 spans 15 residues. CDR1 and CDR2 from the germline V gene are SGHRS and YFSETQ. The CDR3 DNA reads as TGCGCCAGCAGCTTCGACTTGAGCTCCTACAATGAGCAGTTCTTC. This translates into CASSFDLSSYNEQFF. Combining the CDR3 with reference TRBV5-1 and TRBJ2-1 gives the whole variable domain KAGVTQTPRYLIKTRGQQVTLSCSPISGHRSVSWYQQTPGQGLQFLFEYFSETQRNKGNFPGRFSGRQFSNSRSEMNVSTLELGDSALYLCASSFDLSSYNEQFFGPGTRLTVL.

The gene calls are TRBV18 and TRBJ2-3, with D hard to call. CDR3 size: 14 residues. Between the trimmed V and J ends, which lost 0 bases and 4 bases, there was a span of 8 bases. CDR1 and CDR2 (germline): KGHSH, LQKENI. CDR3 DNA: TGTGCCAGCTCACCACCGTGGTCCGCAGATACGCAGTATTTT. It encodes CASSPPWSADTQYF.

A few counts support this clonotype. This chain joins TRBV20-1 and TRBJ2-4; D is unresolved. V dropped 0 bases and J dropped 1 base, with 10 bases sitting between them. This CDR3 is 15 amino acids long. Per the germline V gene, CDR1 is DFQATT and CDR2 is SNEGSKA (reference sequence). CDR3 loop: CSARDGGLAKNIQYF. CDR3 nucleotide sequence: TGCAGTGCTAGAGATGGCGGTCTGGCCAAAAACATTCAGTACTTC.

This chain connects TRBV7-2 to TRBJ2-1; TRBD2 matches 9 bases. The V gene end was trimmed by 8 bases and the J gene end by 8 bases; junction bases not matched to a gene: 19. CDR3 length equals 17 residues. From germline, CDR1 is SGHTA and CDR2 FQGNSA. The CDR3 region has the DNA TGTGCCAGCTCACCTACCGACTATGGCGGGAGGGAGTATGAGCAGTTCTTC. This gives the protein CASSPTDYGGREYEQFF.

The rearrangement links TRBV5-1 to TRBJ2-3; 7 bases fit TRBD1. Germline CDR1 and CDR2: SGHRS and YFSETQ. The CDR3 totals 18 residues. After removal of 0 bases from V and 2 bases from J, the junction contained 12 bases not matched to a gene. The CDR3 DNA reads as TGCGCCAGCAGCTTGGCCTTTGCAGGGGGACGAAACACAGATACGCAGTATTTT. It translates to CASSLAFAGGRNTDTQYF.

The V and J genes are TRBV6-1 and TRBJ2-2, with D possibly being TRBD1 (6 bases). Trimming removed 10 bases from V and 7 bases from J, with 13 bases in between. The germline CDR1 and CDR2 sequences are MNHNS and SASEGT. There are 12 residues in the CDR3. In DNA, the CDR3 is TGTGCCACCCAAAGGGGGAACGGGGAGCTGTTTTTT. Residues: CATQRGNGELFF.

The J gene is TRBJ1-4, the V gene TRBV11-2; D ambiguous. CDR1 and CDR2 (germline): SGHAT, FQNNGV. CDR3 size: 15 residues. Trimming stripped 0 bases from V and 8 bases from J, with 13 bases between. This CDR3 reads CASSLDHVRLEKLFF. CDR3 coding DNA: TGTGCCAGCAGCTTAGATCATGTGAGGTTGGAAAAACTGTTTTTT.

CDR3 nucleotide sequence: TGCAGTGCTAGATCTGCGGGCTCGGGGACAGAGCAGTTCTTC. This codes for CSARSAGSGTEQFF. V is TRBV20-1 and J is TRBJ2-1; D is perhaps TRBD1 (6 bases). This CDR3 has 14 amino acids. The ends were cut back, 2 bases at V and 10 bases at J, with 18 bases in the middle. The V gene's germline CDR1 is DFQATT and CDR2 SNEGSKA (reference sequence).

This CDR3 is CASSGTRRGVPHEQYF. The DNA for the CDR3 is TGTGCCAGCAGCGGGACCAGGCGTGGAGTTCCCCACGAGCAGTACTTC. This rearrangement joins TRBV5-6 to TRBJ2-7; D may match TRBD1 or TRBD2 (5 bases each). V lost 4 bases and J 5 bases, leaving 22 bases between the germline ends. This CDR3 is 16 amino acids long. The V gene's germline CDR1 is SGHDT and CDR2 YYEEEE.

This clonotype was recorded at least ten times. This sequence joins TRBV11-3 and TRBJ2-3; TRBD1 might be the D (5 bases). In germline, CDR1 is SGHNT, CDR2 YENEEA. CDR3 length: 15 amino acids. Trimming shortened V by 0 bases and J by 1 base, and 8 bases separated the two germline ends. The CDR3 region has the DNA TGTGCCAGCAGCTTAGATCAGGGCCGCACAGATACGCAGTATTTT. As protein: CASSLDQGRTDTQYF.

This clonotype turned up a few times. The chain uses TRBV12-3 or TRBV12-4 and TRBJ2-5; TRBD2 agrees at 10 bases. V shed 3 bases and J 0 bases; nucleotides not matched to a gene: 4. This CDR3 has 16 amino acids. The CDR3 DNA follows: TGTGCCAGCAGTTTGGCACTAGCGGGATACCAAGAGACCCAGTACTTC. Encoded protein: CASSLALAGYQETQYF.

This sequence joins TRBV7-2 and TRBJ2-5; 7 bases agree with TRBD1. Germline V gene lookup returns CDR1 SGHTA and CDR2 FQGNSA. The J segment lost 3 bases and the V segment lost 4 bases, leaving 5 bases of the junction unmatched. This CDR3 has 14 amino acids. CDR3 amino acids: CASSSGQEKETQYF. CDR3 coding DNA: TGTGCCAGCAGCTCAGGACAGGAAAAAGAGACCCAGTACTTC.

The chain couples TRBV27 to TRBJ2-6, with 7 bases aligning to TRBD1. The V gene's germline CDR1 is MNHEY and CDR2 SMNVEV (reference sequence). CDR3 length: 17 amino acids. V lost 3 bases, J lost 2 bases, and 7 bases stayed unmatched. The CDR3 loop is CASSFIRGGTGANVLTF. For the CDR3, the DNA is TGTGCCAGCAGTTTTATTAGAGGGGGCACTGGGGCCAACGTCCTGACTTTC.

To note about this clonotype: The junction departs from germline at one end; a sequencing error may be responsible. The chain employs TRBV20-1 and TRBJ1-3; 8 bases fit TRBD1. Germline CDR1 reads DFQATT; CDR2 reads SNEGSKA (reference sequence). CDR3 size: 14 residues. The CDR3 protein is CSAGSGGRGNTVYF. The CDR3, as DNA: TGCAGTGCTGGATCAGGGGGCCGTGGAAACACCGTATATTTT.

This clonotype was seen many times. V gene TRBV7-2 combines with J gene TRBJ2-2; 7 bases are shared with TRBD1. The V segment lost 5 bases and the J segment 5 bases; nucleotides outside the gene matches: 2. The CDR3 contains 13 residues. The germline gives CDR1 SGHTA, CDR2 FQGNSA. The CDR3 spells CASSPRGTGELFF. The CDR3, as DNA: TGTGCCAGCAGCCCCAGGGGGACCGGGGAGCTGTTTTTT.

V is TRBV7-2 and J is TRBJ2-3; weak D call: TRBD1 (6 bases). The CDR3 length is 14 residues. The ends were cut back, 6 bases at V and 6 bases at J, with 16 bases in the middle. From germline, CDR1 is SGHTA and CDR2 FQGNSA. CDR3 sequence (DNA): TGTGCCAGCAGTGGTGGGGGCCCCGGGGATACGCAGTATTTT. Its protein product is CASSGGGPGDTQYF. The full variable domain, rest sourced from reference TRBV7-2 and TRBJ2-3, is GAGVSQSPSNKVTEKGKDVELRCDPISGHTALYWYRQSLGQGLEFLIYFQGNSAPDKSGLPSDRFSAERTGGSVSTLTIQRTQQEDSAVYLCASSGGGPGDTQYFGPGTRLTVL.

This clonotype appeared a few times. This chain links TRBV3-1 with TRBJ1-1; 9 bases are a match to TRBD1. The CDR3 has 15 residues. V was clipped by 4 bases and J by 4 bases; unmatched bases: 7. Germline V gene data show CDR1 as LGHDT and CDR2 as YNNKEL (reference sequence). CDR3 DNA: TGTGCCAGCAGCCGGACCGGGACAGGGCCCACTGAAGCTTTCTTT. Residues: CASSRTGTGPTEAFF. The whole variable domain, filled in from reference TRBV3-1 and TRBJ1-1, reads DTAVSQTPKYLVTQMGNDKSIKCEQNLGHDTMYWYKQDSKKFLKIMFSYNNKELIINETVPNRFSPKSPDKAHLNLHINSLELGDSAVYFCASSRTGTGPTEAFFGQGTRLTVV.

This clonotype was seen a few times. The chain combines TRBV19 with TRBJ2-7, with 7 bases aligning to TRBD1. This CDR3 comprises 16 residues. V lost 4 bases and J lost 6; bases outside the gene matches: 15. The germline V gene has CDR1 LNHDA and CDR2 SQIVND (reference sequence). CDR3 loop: CASSTTHLTGSTEQYF. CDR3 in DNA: TGTGCCAGTAGTACGACCCACCTGACAGGGTCGACCGAGCAGTACTTC.

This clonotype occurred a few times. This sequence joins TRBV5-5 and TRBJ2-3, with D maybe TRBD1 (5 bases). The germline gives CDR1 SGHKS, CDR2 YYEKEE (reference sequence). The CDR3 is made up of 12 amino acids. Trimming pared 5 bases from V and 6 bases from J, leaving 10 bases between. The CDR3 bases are TGTGCCAGCAGGCTCAGGGTTGATACGCAGTATTTT. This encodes CASRLRVDTQYF.

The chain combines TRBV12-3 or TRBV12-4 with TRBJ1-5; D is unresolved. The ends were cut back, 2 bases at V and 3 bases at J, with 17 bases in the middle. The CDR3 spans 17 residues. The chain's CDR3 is CASSLKGRNSYNQPQHF. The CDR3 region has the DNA TGTGCCAGCAGTTTAAAGGGCAGGAACTCCTACAATCAGCCCCAGCATTTT.

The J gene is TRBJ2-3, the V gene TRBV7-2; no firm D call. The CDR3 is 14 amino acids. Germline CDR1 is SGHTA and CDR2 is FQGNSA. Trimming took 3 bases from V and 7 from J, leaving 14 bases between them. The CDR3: CASSFSPGLHTQYF. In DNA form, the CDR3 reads TGTGCCAGCAGCTTCTCTCCCGGTTTGCATACGCAGTATTTT.